The 25 T cell receptor beta chains below were found in one sample sequenced in a study of blood T cells in healthy people across ages (dated by TCRdb to the mid-2010s). Library generation was performed with 5' RACE. Reads for this sample came from an Illumina HiSeq 2500. The second PCR ran for about 6 to 11 cycles and used a J-beta primer mix along with a sample-barcoded 5' primer. TCRdb itself trimmed the public reads at Q25 with fastp, ran MiXCR and retained productive beta chains. Duplicate CDR3 protein sequences are folded into a single record with the most common DNA and genes. The sample records about 1.5 million distinct CDR3 sequences, roughly 43% of which are singletons. Just over 4% of the sample belongs to the ten largest clones. The sample taken for sequencing was blood. Every receptor here comes from a woman between 18 and 29 years old in good health.

This clonotype was seen a few times. The rearrangement uses TRBV6-6 and TRBJ2-1; D is ambiguous. Germline values: CDR1 MNHNY, CDR2 SVGAGI (reference sequence). This CDR3 spans 13 amino acids. V was trimmed by 6 bases and J by 5 bases, leaving 11 bases between them. CDR3 sequence: CASSALGDNEQFF. As DNA, the CDR3 is TGTGCCAGCAGCGCCCTCGGCGACAATGAGCAGTTCTTC.

The V call is TRBV25-1, the J call TRBJ2-1; 7 nucleotides align to TRBD1. V lost 4 bases, J lost 5 bases, and 20 bases stayed unmatched. The CDR3 totals 19 residues. Germline V gene data show CDR1 as MGHDK and CDR2 as SYGVNS. CDR3 amino acids: CASSGLNTENRGFDNEQFF. As DNA, the CDR3 is TGTGCCAGCAGTGGATTAAATACTGAGAACAGGGGTTTTGACAATGAGCAGTTCTTC.

Points on this clonotype: At one end the junction does not follow the germline gene, possibly because of a read error. V is TRBV3-1 and J is TRBJ1-1; 8 positions match TRBD1. Germline-derived CDR1 and CDR2 are LGHDT and YNNKEL (reference sequence). The CDR3 consists of 16 residues. CDR3 bases: TGTGCCGGCAGCCCGACAGGGGATGGAAGGAACACTGAAGCTTTCTTT. It specifies CAGSPTGDGRNTEAFF.

The V and J genes are TRBV20-1 and TRBJ2-7, with D possibly matching TRBD2 (6 bases). V was pared by 4 bases and J by 2 bases, with 15 bases between. This CDR3 is built from 14 residues. The germline CDR1 and CDR2 sequences are DFQATT and SNEGSKA (reference sequence). The CDR3 coding sequence is TGCAGTGCTACCAGCCGGGACTTGACCTACGAGCAGTACTTC. It codes for CSATSRDLTYEQYF.

The V call is TRBV7-2, the J call TRBJ2-6; D gene uncertain. Germline lookup yields CDR1 SGHTA and CDR2 FQGNSA. CDR3 size: 15 residues. The V end was cut by 7 bases, the J end by 0 bases, with 10 bases between. DNA for the CDR3: TGTGCCAGCACCTACCCCTCCTCTGGGGCCAACGTCCTGACTTTC. Protein sequence: CASTYPSSGANVLTF.

This clonotype was seen more than once but under ten times. V gene TRBV4-1 combines with J gene TRBJ1-6, with D possibly matching TRBD1 (5 bases). V dropped 1 base and J dropped 10 bases, with 14 bases sitting between them. CDR1 is MGHRA, CDR2 YSYEKL, per germline. The CDR3 has 15 residues. This CDR3 reads CASSQGQGNRSPLHF. The CDR3 DNA follows: TGCGCCAGCAGCCAAGGGCAGGGAAATCGATCACCCCTCCACTTT.

Notes on this clonotype: At one boundary the junction diverges from the germline segment, which might be a read error. The V call is TRBV29-1, the J call TRBJ1-2; D perhaps matches TRBD1 (5 bases). This CDR3 is 13 amino acids long. CDR1 is SQVTM, CDR2 ANQGSEA, per germline. CDR3 DNA: TGCAGCGTCAAGCAGGGATTCGACTATGGCCACACCTTC. This translates into CSVKQGFDYGHTF.

The chain recombines TRBV3-1 with TRBJ2-3; TRBD2 agrees at 9 bases. J lost 5 bases, V lost 0 bases, and 6 bases had no gene match. CDR3 size: 16 residues. Germline V gene data show CDR1 as LGHDT and CDR2 as YNNKEL (reference sequence). The CDR3 region has the DNA TGTGCCAGCAGCCAAGAGGTAGCGGGAGTTTTAGATACGCAGTATTTT. This sequence encodes CASSQEVAGVLDTQYF.

The chain is built from TRBV7-2 and TRBJ2-7; no definite D call. Germline V CDR1 and CDR2: SGHTA, FQGNSA. Trimming stripped 1 base from V and 1 base from J, with 8 bases between. This CDR3 comprises 14 residues. The CDR3 coding sequence is TGTGCCAGCAGCTTAGGGTGGCGGTCCTACGAGCAGTACTTC. Translation gives CASSLGWRSYEQYF.

This clonotype was recorded a few times. The CDR3, as DNA: TGTGCCTGGAGTGTATTGTCCCGGAACACTGAAGCTTTCTTT. This encodes CAWSVLSRNTEAFF. The rearrangement links TRBV30 to TRBJ1-1, with D unclear. CDR3 length: 14 residues. V was shortened by 0 bases and J by 1 base, with 9 bases between the two germline ends. CDR1 and CDR2 from the germline V gene are GTSNPN and SVGIG (reference sequence).

J is TRBJ2-5 and V is TRBV11-2, with D unclear. Trimming took 0 bases from V and 11 from J, leaving 28 bases between them. The germline CDR1 and CDR2 sequences are SGHAT and FQNNGV. The CDR3 spans 18 residues. CDR3 coding DNA: TGTGCCAGCAGCTTAGACTCCGACTCCAGTCGGCGCGAAGTGCAGCAGTACTTC. Amino acid sequence: CASSLDSDSSRREVQQYF.

This CDR3 is CASKVDSAQETQYF. CDR3 sequence (DNA): TGTGCCAGCAAGGTGGACAGCGCACAAGAGACCCAGTACTTC. The genes are TRBV6-2 or TRBV6-3 and TRBJ2-5, with D possibly TRBD1 on 6 matching bases. Germline-derived CDR1 and CDR2 are MNHEY and SVGEGT. V lost 7 bases and J lost 2, with 14 bases in between. The CDR3 is made up of 14 amino acids.

The rearrangement joins TRBV6-5 to TRBJ2-2; unclear D gene. Deletions cut 0 bases from V and 6 bases from J, with 11 bases between. CDR3 length: 15 residues. CDR1 and CDR2 from the germline V gene are MNHEY and SVGAGI. CDR3 nucleotides: TGTGCCAGCAGTTACTCGTTAGGAAGGGCCGGGGAGCTGTTTTTT. Its protein is CASSYSLGRAGELFF.

This clonotype has a handful of counts. This sequence joins TRBV29-1 and TRBJ2-7, with 8 nucleotides matching TRBD2. Per germline, CDR1 SQVTM and CDR2 ANQGSEA. The CDR3 totals 13 residues. J was trimmed by 2 bases and V by 4 bases; bases with no gene match: 4. The CDR3 protein is CSVGGRMAYEQYF. As DNA, the CDR3 is TGCAGCGTTGGCGGGAGGATGGCCTACGAGCAGTACTTC.

CDR3 sequence reads: CSAHPAGSNEQFF. The CDR3 DNA reads as TGCAGTGCTCATCCTGCAGGGTCCAATGAGCAGTTCTTC. The chain recombines TRBV20-1 with TRBJ2-1; maybe TRBD1 (5 bases). The CDR3 extends over 13 amino acids. Trimming shortened V by 5 bases and J by 6 bases, and 14 bases separated the two germline ends. CDR1 and CDR2 from the germline V gene are DFQATT and SNEGSKA (reference sequence).

V is TRBV7-2 and J is TRBJ2-4; unclear D gene. Germline CDR1 and CDR2: SGHTA and FQGNSA. The CDR3 length is 14 residues. Trimming took off 7 bases at V and 1 base at J, with 11 bases between the two ends. CDR3 coding DNA: TGTGCCAGCAACTTCGGACCGGCCAAAAACATTCAGTACTTC. Residues: CASNFGPAKNIQYF.

This clonotype appeared a few times. V gene TRBV7-8 combines with J gene TRBJ2-3; D might be TRBD2 (5 bases). V lost 3 bases and J lost 14, with 15 bases in between. CDR1 and CDR2 (germline): SGHVS, FQNEAQ. The length of the CDR3 is 12 residues. The CDR3 DNA reads TGTGCCAGCAGCTTCGCCGGGAATATTGGGTATTTT. Translated: CASSFAGNIGYF.

This clonotype was detected only once. This chain uses TRBV25-1 with TRBJ2-7; 8 positions match TRBD2. J gave up 3 bases and V 2 bases, and 6 bases lay outside the gene matches. The germline V gene encodes CDR1 MGHDK and CDR2 SYGVNS. The CDR3 loop spans 15 amino acids. CDR3: CASSEAIAGRYEQYF. The CDR3 DNA sequence: TGTGCCAGCAGTGAAGCAATAGCGGGGCGCTACGAGCAGTACTTC.

V is TRBV7-3 and J is TRBJ2-1, with a tentative D call TRBD2 (5 bases). V lost 5 bases to trimming and J lost 15 bases, with 17 bases between them. Per the germline V gene, CDR1 is SGHTA and CDR2 is FQGTGA. This CDR3 has 12 amino acids. The CDR3 here is CASSPNSGLLFF. CDR3 bases: TGTGCCAGCAGCCCCAACTCGGGATTGTTGTTCTTC.

This clonotype has more than one count but fewer than ten. V usage is TRBV12-3 or TRBV12-4 and J usage is TRBJ2-5, with 8 bases aligning to TRBD2. The CDR3 covers 13 residues. The V gene end was trimmed by 7 bases and the J gene end by 3 bases; junction bases not matched to a gene: 4. CDR3 sequence (DNA): TGTGCCAGCACCGGGGGGGGGAAAGAGACCCAGTACTTC. It is translated as CASTGGGKETQYF.

This chain links TRBV4-3 with TRBJ2-3; TRBD1 might be the D (6 bases). The V gene lost 3 bases and the J gene lost 2 bases, with 12 bases spanning the gap. Germline CDR1 reads LGHNA; CDR2 reads YSLEER. This CDR3 spans 15 amino acids. The CDR3 sequence is CASSHYRDPTDTQYF. Written as DNA, the CDR3 is TGCGCCAGCAGCCATTACAGGGACCCCACAGATACGCAGTATTTT.

V is TRBV29-1 and J is TRBJ2-2; the match to TRBD2 covers 8 bases. The CDR3 length is 15 residues. Unmatched junction bases numbered 8, after V lost 5 bases and J lost 3 bases. Germline V gives CDR1 SQVTM, CDR2 ANQGSEA. The CDR3 DNA follows: TGCAGCGTTCGCCCTAGCGGGTCCTACACCGGGGAGCTGTTTTTT. Encoded protein: CSVRPSGSYTGELFF.

The chain uses TRBV29-1 and TRBJ2-1, with 10 bases identical to TRBD2. The J segment lost 1 base and the V segment lost 6 bases, leaving 6 bases of the junction unmatched. The CDR3 has 15 amino acids. CDR1 and CDR2 from the germline V gene are SQVTM and ANQGSEA. CDR3 coding DNA: TGCAGCGTGGTACTAGCGGGACAATCCTACAATGAGCAGTTCTTC. Translating it yields CSVVLAGQSYNEQFF.

Concerning this clonotype: An end of the junction differs from the germline gene, which may be a read error. The J gene is TRBJ1-2, the V gene TRBV10-3; D not resolved. Germline loops: CDR1 ENHRY, CDR2 SYGVKD. The CDR3 sequence is 13 residues long. CDR3 sequence (DNA): TGTGCCATCAGTGAGTCGAAGCGGGGTGGCCACACCTTC. The encoded protein is CAISESKRGGHTF.

The sample holds a few counts of this clonotype. This chain joins TRBV4-2 and TRBJ2-5; tentatively, D is TRBD2 (7 bases). This CDR3 has 17 amino acids. Germline V gene data show CDR1 as LGHNA and CDR2 as YNFKEQ. The V gene lost 1 base and the J gene lost 11 bases, with 26 bases spanning the gap. CDR3 residues: CASSQAVLRGGNNEQYF. DNA for the CDR3: TGTGCCAGCAGCCAAGCCGTCTTGAGGGGGGGAAATAATGAGCAGTACTTC.